These T cell receptor beta chains were read from a single sample in a study of blood T cell repertoires in COVID-19. Some clones are missing from TCRdb's copy, which holds only in-frame ones; the method was immunoSEQ multiplex PCR. Among roughly 92,000 clones listed, approximately 86% were seen once. The sequenced material came from peripheral blood. The receptors derive from a man aged 50 to 60 with acute or convalescent COVID-19. Each CDR3 is given without its conserved first and last residue. Clone size appears in some rows only: once, few, many, or a class for an expanded clone.

TRBV6-5,TRBJ2-7,NA,ASSYSGTGGNEQY
TRBV30,TRBJ2-7,NA,AWRRDRQGEQY
TRBV20-1,TRBJ1-1,NA,SARRGAEAF
TRBV11-2,TRBJ1-5,NA,ASSLGSRGRGNQPQH
TRBV9,TRBJ2-7,NA,ATYGTSGSHEQY
TRBV5-1,TRBJ1-1,NA,ASSDSTEAF
TRBV7-9,TRBJ2-3,NA,ASSLAGAGRDTQY
TRBV3-1/TRBV3-2,TRBJ1-3,NA,ASTTGTGAGNTIY
TRBV5-1,TRBJ2-7,NA,ASSSAPGQAYEQY
TRBV7-9,TRBJ1-2,NA,ASSPESGVGYT
TRBV6-5,TRBJ2-1,NA,ASTSASNYNEQF
TRBV30,TRBJ2-7,once,AWSPTGGTGQD
TRBV19,TRBJ2-7,NA,ASSTPRGNSYEQY
TRBV3-1/TRBV3-2,TRBJ1-3,NA,ASSGYRGAGNTIY
TRBV15,TRBJ2-3,NA,ATSRDAAGGLEDTQY
TRBV19,TRBJ2-5,NA,ASSILGRGPQETQY
TRBV5-5,TRBJ2-7,NA,ASSSRPGTYEQY
TRBV5-4,TRBJ1-2,NA,ASSRPTGGTGYT
TRBV10-3,TRBJ2-1,NA,AISPRAGVDNEQF
TRBV5-5,TRBJ2-7,NA,ASEGSSYEQY
TRBV28,TRBJ1-2,NA,ASSLSGYGYT
TRBV3-1/TRBV3-2,TRBJ1-4,NA,ASSRTTTGGGEKLF
TRBV5-1,TRBJ2-7,NA,ASSSTDRAYEQY
TRBV30,TRBJ1-2,NA,AWGGDGPNPFYGYT
TRBV12-5,TRBJ1-3,NA,ASGSLGNTIY
TRBV3-1/TRBV3-2,TRBJ2-7,NA,ASSLGTVLISYEQY
TRBV5-1,TRBJ2-1,NA,ASSPASGTMKQF